This T cell receptor (beta chain) was captured in a study of CD8+CD57+ T cells in acquired aplastic anemia. Study in general: Each DNA sample taken from sorted CD4+ and CD8+ cells came to 3.2 ug on average.

This clonotype has a handful of counts. The use of genomic DNA as template underpinned the TCR beta VDJ and CDR3 profiling. TCRdb reprocessed the reads with MiXCR, giving one entry per CDR3 protein. The table lists under 500,000 distinct CDR3 sequences, around 32% of them singletons. The ends were cut back, 2 bases at V and 3 bases at J, with 15 bases in the middle. The germline CDR1 and CDR2 sequences are SGDLS and YYNGEE. The CDR3 is 16 residues long. The sequenced patients had an expansion of CD8+CD57+ cells seen by flow cytometry. The source material was sorted CD4+, CD8+, or CD8+CD57+ T cells (not recorded which) from PBMCs. This receptor was taken from a human donor with aplastic anemia. The V gene is TRBV9, the J gene TRBJ1-5; a weak D match, TRBD1 (5 bases). CDR3 sequence: CASSVSGDSFNQPQHF. In nucleotides, the CDR3 is TGTGCCAGCAGCGTTTCGGGGGATAGTTTCAATCAGCCCCAGCATTTT.